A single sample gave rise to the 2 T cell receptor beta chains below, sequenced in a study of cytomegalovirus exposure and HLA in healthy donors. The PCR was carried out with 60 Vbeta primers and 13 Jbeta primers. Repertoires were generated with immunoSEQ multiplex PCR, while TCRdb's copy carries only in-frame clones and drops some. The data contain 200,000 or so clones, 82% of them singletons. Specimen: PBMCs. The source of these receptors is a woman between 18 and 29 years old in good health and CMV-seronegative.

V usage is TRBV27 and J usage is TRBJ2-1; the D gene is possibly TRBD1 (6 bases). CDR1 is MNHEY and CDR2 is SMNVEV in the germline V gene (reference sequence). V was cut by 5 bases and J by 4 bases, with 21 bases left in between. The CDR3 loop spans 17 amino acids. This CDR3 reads CASSTLYRDGSYNEQFF. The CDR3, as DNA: TGTGCCAGCAGTACCCTTTACAGGGACGGGTCATACAATGAGCAGTTCTTC.

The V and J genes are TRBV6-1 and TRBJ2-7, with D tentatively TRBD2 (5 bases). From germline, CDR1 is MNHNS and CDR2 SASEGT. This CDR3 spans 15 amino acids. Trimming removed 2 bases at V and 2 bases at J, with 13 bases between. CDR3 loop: CASSESIPGTYEQYF. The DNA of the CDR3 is TGTGCCAGCAGTGAAAGTATCCCGGGAACCTACGAGCAGTACTTC.